The 18 T cell receptor beta chains presented below share a single source sample, sequenced in a study of breast tumors, draining lymph nodes, adjacent tissues. Axillary draining lymph nodes of breast cancer patients supplied the node samples. TCRdb reprocessed the multiplex PCR reads with MiXCR, giving one entry per CDR3 protein. The sample has under 85,000 distinct CDR3 sequences; around 20% are singletons. Sequencing used axillary lymph node tissue. These receptors came from a female donor with breast cancer. Some clones in this sample may be carry-over from other donors' samples.

As to this clonotype: No conserved phenylalanine or tryptophan is present at the end of the CDR3, so a read error is the likely explanation. The CDR3 bases are TGCAGTGCTAGAGCCTACTCGGGACTAGTGGGCTTCCGGGACTACGAGCAGTACTGC. This gives the protein CSARAYSGLVGFRDYEQYC. The gene calls are TRBV20-1 and TRBJ2-7; TRBD2 matches at 8 bases. Germline V gene data show CDR1 as DFQATT and CDR2 as SNEGSKA (reference sequence). Trimming at V came to 1 base and at J to 3 bases, leaving 20 bases not matched to a gene. There are 19 residues in the CDR3.

This clonotype was detected ten times or more. This chain links TRBV7-2 with TRBJ1-3; D is unresolved. The length of the CDR3 is 13 residues. Looked up from germline, CDR1 is SGHTA and CDR2 is FQGNSA. V was clipped by 3 bases and J by 0 bases, with 3 bases between them. This CDR3 reads CASSLSSGNTIYF. CDR3 nucleotides: TGTGCCAGCAGCTTGAGCTCTGGAAACACCATATATTTT.

This clonotype was counted only a few times. A much larger clone lies one base from this, so it may be a read error. The chain carries TRBV19 and TRBJ2-7, with 7 bases aligning to TRBD2. CDR1 and CDR2 from the germline V gene are LNHDA and SQIVND (reference sequence). This CDR3 spans 15 amino acids. CDR3 loop: CASMAGGGSSYERYF. The CDR3 bases are TGTGCCAGTATGGCTGGCGGCGGGAGTTCCTACGAGCGGTACTTC.

This clonotype was counted at least ten times. The V gene is TRBV5-5, the J gene TRBJ1-5, with TRBD1 identical over 10 bases. In germline, CDR1 is SGHKS, CDR2 YYEKEE (reference sequence). V was pared by 2 bases and J by 0 bases, with 2 bases of the junction left unmatched. The CDR3 contains 16 residues. CDR3 nucleotides: TGTGCCAGCAGCTTATGGACAGGGGGTAGCAATCAGCCCCAGCATTTT. This encodes CASSLWTGGSNQPQHF.

This clonotype is a singleton in its sample. Being one base from a much bigger clone, this may be a read error. The chain uses TRBV5-1 and TRBJ2-7; the match to TRBD2 covers 8 bases. After removal of 4 bases from V and 2 bases from J, the junction contained 5 bases not matched to a gene. CDR1 SGHRS and CDR2 YFSETQ come from the germline V gene. The CDR3 loop spans 14 amino acids. The CDR3, as DNA: TGCGCCAGCAGCCGGCTAGCGGGTCCCTACGAGCAGTACTTC. Protein sequence: CASSRLAGPYEQYF.

This chain links TRBV12-3 or TRBV12-4 with TRBJ2-1; TRBD2 might be the D (5 bases). The CDR3 runs 12 residues. V dropped 5 bases and J dropped 9 bases, with 11 bases sitting between them. The CDR3 DNA sequence: TGTGCCAGCAGTCCCATTCGGGGTGAGCAGTTCTTC. This sequence encodes CASSPIRGEQFF.

This clonotype was recorded many times. CDR3 coding DNA: TGTGCCAGCAGCTTAATCAATGAGCAGTTCTTC. It encodes CASSLINEQFF. The V gene is TRBV7-2, the J gene TRBJ2-1; D not resolved. Germline CDR1 reads SGHTA; CDR2 reads FQGNSA. V was pared by 2 bases and J by 6 bases, with 2 bases between. The CDR3 spans 11 residues.

This clonotype was counted many times. The rearrangement links TRBV11-2 to TRBJ1-2; TRBD1 aligns across 7 bases. V lost 4 bases and J lost 5; bases outside the gene matches: 13. The V gene's germline CDR1 is SGHAT and CDR2 FQNNGV. The CDR3 is 16 amino acids. CDR3 sequence reads: CASSSTTGRGVYGYTF. Written as DNA, the CDR3 is TGTGCCAGCAGCTCTACGACAGGGCGGGGGGTTTATGGCTACACCTTC.

Ten or more counts support this clonotype. The gene calls are TRBV20-1 and TRBJ2-7; D uncertain. V was cut by 0 bases and J by 2 bases, with 8 bases left in between. This CDR3 spans 13 amino acids. Per the germline V gene, CDR1 is DFQATT and CDR2 is SNEGSKA (reference sequence). CDR3 residues: CSARDRSTYEQYF. The CDR3 nucleotides are TGCAGTGCTAGAGACAGGAGCACCTACGAGCAGTACTTC.

This clonotype was detected many times. The V gene is TRBV6-6, the J gene TRBJ1-2; no clear D gene. This CDR3 region has 16 residues. Germline V CDR1 and CDR2: MNHNY, SVGAGI (reference sequence). Trimming took 0 bases from V and 5 from J, leaving 16 bases between them. The CDR3 nucleotides read TGTGCCAGCAGTTACTCGGAGAAGACCCGGACTTATGGCTACACCTTC. It encodes CASSYSEKTRTYGYTF.

This clonotype has a count of ten or more. The rearrangement uses TRBV24-1 and TRBJ1-2; D gene unclear. Germline assignment: CDR1 KGHDR and CDR2 SFDVKD. Trimming cost V 9 bases and J 1 base, with 8 bases left between them. This CDR3 comprises 12 residues. CDR3 sequence reads: CATAEDNYGYTF. CDR3 in DNA: TGTGCCACCGCGGAGGATAACTATGGCTACACCTTC.

This chain uses TRBV6-5 with TRBJ2-1; D may be TRBD2 (6 bases). The CDR3 consists of 16 residues. Germline loops: CDR1 MNHEY, CDR2 SVGAGI. The V end lost 4 bases, the J end lost 0 bases, and 13 bases lay between the germline ends. In DNA form, the CDR3 reads TGTGCCAGCAGTTCCGGTAGCGGAAGCTCCTACAATGAGCAGTTCTTC. This gives the protein CASSSGSGSSYNEQFF.

The sample holds many counts of this clonotype. The genes are TRBV4-3 and TRBJ1-5, with 9 bases lining up with TRBD1. The CDR3 sequence is 17 residues long. CDR1 is LGHNA and CDR2 is YSLEER in the germline V gene. V was pared by 1 base and J by 4 bases, with 8 bases of the junction left unmatched. Here the CDR3 DNA reads TGCGCCAGCAGCCAAGCCTCCGGGACAGGGATTAATCAGCCCCAGCATTTT. Translation: CASSQASGTGINQPQHF.

This clonotype was observed at least ten times. This sequence joins TRBV9 and TRBJ2-5, with 9 nucleotides matching TRBD2. The V segment lost 4 bases and the J segment 4 bases; nucleotides outside the gene matches: 14. This CDR3 spans 17 amino acids. Germline CDR1 reads SGDLS; CDR2 reads YYNGEE. CDR3 bases: TGTGCCAGCAGCCCCCGAGGCGGGAGGGCCCCGGGAGAGACCCAGTACTTC. Translated: CASSPRGGRAPGETQYF.

This clonotype was seen many times. The chain uses TRBV20-1 and TRBJ1-6; D gene uncertain. V was trimmed by 0 bases and J by 0 bases, leaving 18 bases between them. Germline lookup yields CDR1 DFQATT and CDR2 SNEGSKA (reference sequence). This CDR3 region has 19 residues. CDR3 sequence: CSARDRQYAVSSYNSPLHF. Written as DNA, the CDR3 is TGCAGTGCTAGAGATCGTCAGTACGCTGTTAGCTCCTATAATTCACCCCTCCACTTT.

This clonotype was recorded at least ten times. The chain couples TRBV11-2 to TRBJ2-7; 10 bases line up with TRBD1. Unmatched junction bases numbered 10, after V lost 5 bases and J lost 6 bases. In germline, CDR1 is SGHAT, CDR2 FQNNGV. The CDR3 contains 15 residues. The CDR3 is CASSPAPTGGVEQYF. DNA of the CDR3: TGTGCCAGCAGCCCCGCTCCGACAGGGGGCGTCGAGCAGTACTTC.

As to this clonotype: The junction shows a germline mismatch at one end, possibly a read error. The chain links TRBV7-3 to TRBJ2-3; D remains ambiguous. The CDR3 sequence is 17 residues long. Per the germline V gene, CDR1 is SGHTA and CDR2 is FQGTGA. CDR3 region: CASSSVAVPIRAETQYF. In DNA, the CDR3 is TGTGCCAGCAGCTCAGTAGCAGTTCCTATAAGGGCAGAAACGCAGTATTTT.

Notes on this clonotype: This clone may be a read error of a much larger clone one base away. The CDR3 DNA follows: TGTGCCAGCGGCCCCGCTGGCTCTTCACCCCTCCACTTT. Its translation: CASGPAGSSPLHF. The chain is built from TRBV7-9 and TRBJ1-6; D remains ambiguous. In germline, CDR1 is SEHNR, CDR2 FQNEAQ (reference sequence). V was shortened by 8 bases and J by 9 bases, with 14 bases between the two germline ends. This CDR3 is built from 13 residues.